What follows describes a single TCR beta chain. Its antigen is not known. The sample comes from a study of tumor-infiltrating lymphocytes in primary liver carcinoma. Study details: Patients diagnosed with primary liver carcinoma received treatment through surgical resection. The five patients, who were men and women, ranged in age from 30 to 69 years. Study observations and caveats: A significantly higher top-250-clone fraction was found in tumors than in blood (p = 0.039). Pairs comparing tumor with adjacent tissue or blood overlapped less than pairs drawn from tumor regions.

TCR beta cDNA was reverse-transcribed from roughly 520 ng of total RNA. The reaction used a constant-region primer and ProtoScript II reverse transcriptase. Three rounds of nested multiplex PCR with slightly modified ARM-PCR produced TCR beta libraries. One entry per CDR3 protein results from TCRdb running MiXCR on the multiplex PCR reads. Here the sample spans hundreds of thousands of distinct CDR3 sequences, 58% being singletons. The researchers obtained blood RNA from unsorted whole blood and also extracted germline DNA. The sequence was obtained from a woman aged 25 to 39 with primary liver carcinoma and hepatitis B virus infection. The sample comprised peripheral blood.

CDR3 nucleotide sequence: TGCGCCAGCAGCCTTACGGGACAGGGGAGGTATGGCTACACCTTC. Its protein product is CASSLTGQGRYGYTF. The chain combines TRBV4-1 with TRBJ1-2, with 10 bases identical to TRBD1. CDR3 size: 15 residues. V lost 4 bases and J lost 5; bases outside the gene matches: 7. Germline V gene lookup returns CDR1 MGHRA and CDR2 YSYEKL.